Included here is one TCR beta chain sequence, with context. Its antigen is not known. This entry is derived from a study of graft-versus-host responses after intestinal transplantation. General study findings and limits: The recipient marrow held GvH clones, and some of them showed up first in ileum or blood.

Produced via immunoSEQ multiplex PCR; TCRdb's table is partial and in-frame only. The sample shows some 130,000 clones, roughly 95% of them seen only once. CDR1 and CDR2 from the germline V gene are SGHVS and FNYEAQ. V lost 4 bases, J lost 0 bases, and 6 bases stayed unmatched. The CDR3 covers 16 residues. The clonotype originates from a human donor who received an intestinal transplant. Sequenced material: unstimulated CD8+ T cells sorted from spleen or lymph node cells, taken before intestinal transplant. This chain connects TRBV7-6 to TRBJ2-3; 8 bases fit TRBD1. CDR3 DNA: TGTGCCAGCAGCTCCTCCAGGGGGCCTAGCACAGATACGCAGTATTTT. As protein: CASSSSRGPSTDTQYF.